This TCR beta chain stems from a study of blood T cell repertoires in COVID-19. Study at large: Collection of acute and convalescent COVID-19 samples took place in the United States, Italy and Spain. PBMCs, B-cell-depleted T cells, or T cells were the source of the cDNA or gDNA that made up the material.

The germline V gene encodes CDR1 SGHTA and CDR2 FQGTGA. CDR3 length equals 15 residues. V shed 5 bases, J shed 4 bases, and the junction held 5 bases outside the gene matches. Libraries were prepared by immunoSEQ multiplex PCR; TCRdb keeps only in-frame clonotypes and omits some of them. The sample records around 450,000 clones, roughly 91% being singletons. This receptor was identified in a woman aged 30 to 39 with acute or convalescent COVID-19. Sequenced: peripheral blood. The genes are TRBV7-3 and TRBJ2-2; 9 bases align to TRBD1. CDR3 loop: CASSRPGQGTGELFF. CDR3 nucleotides: TGTGCCAGCAGCCGGCCGGGACAGGGCACCGGGGAGCTGTTTTTT.